This note documents a single T cell receptor (beta chain) sequence. Its target is unknown. The data stem from a study of cytomegalovirus exposure and HLA in healthy donors. Study conclusions and caveats: TRBV6-2, TRBV6-3 and some other V segments were unresolvable in 87-base-pair reads. A later analysis linked a missense variant in DCLRE1C to the trimming of TCR beta V and J genes.

CDR1 is SNHLY, CDR2 FYNNEI, per germline. The CDR3 spans 13 residues. With V trimmed by 8 bases and J by 5 bases, 6 bases remained unmatched. PCR employed 60 Vbeta and 13 Jbeta primers. Using immunoSEQ multiplex PCR, the repertoire was profiled, and TCRdb retains in-frame clones only, with some absent. The table includes about 130,000 clones, about three quarters detected once. This sequence joins TRBV2 and TRBJ2-5, with TRBD2 matching 9 bases. Sequenced material: PBMCs. The clonotype comes from a woman aged 40 to 55 in good health and CMV-seronegative. The CDR3 reads CASGASGVETQYF. CDR3 in DNA: TGTGCCAGCGGGGCTAGCGGGGTGGAGACCCAGTACTTC.